The 25 T cell receptor beta chains below all came from one sample that was sequenced in a study of human T cells and chemical hapten exposure. TCRdb fed the RACE reads into MiXCR, producing one record per CDR3 protein. The sample lists 380,000 or so distinct CDR3 sequences, 4.5% to 7% seen once, with more than 8% in the top ten. The sample's time point: pre-sensitization, week 0. Regarding treatment: therapeutic diphenylcyclopropenone sensitization with weekly scalp DPC. Sequenced material: whole blood, taken in connection with sensitization to the hapten diphenylcyclopropenone (DPC). Receptors originate from a young woman with alopecia areata. Some clones in this sample may be carry-over from other donors' samples.

The sample holds many counts of this clonotype. V gene TRBV2 combines with J gene TRBJ2-7; D tentatively fits TRBD1 or TRBD2 (5 bases each). CDR1 and CDR2 (germline): SNHLY, FYNNEI. The CDR3 has 13 residues. Trimming shortened V by 7 bases and J by 2 bases, and 12 bases separated the two germline ends. The DNA for the CDR3 is TGTGCCAGCACTTTCGGGGCTGCCTACGAGCAGTACTTC. Its protein product is CASTFGAAYEQYF.

The chain combines TRBV2 with TRBJ2-1; D is unclear. Germline V gene data show CDR1 as SNHLY and CDR2 as FYNNEI. This CDR3 region has 13 residues. V shed 7 bases and J shed 4 bases, with 11 bases lying between them. The CDR3 loop is CASNFDPYNEQFF. In DNA form, the CDR3 reads TGTGCCAGCAATTTCGACCCGTACAATGAGCAGTTCTTC.

A few counts support this clonotype. This chain links TRBV6-4 with TRBJ2-3; D is ambiguous. Germline CDR1 and CDR2: MRHNA and SNTAGT. V gave up 5 bases and J gave up 6 bases, with 18 bases separating them. There are 15 residues in the CDR3. CDR3 in amino acids: CASSRIGQHRDTQYF. The DNA of the CDR3 is TGTGCCAGCAGTAGGATCGGGCAGCACCGGGATACGCAGTATTTT.

This clonotype came up many times. V is TRBV7-2 and J is TRBJ1-2; TRBD1 agrees at 9 bases. The J segment lost 4 bases and the V segment lost 6 bases, leaving 9 bases of the junction unmatched. CDR1 is SGHTA, CDR2 FQGNSA, per germline. The CDR3 has 15 amino acids. CDR3 loop: CASRKDGQGSYGYTF. The CDR3 coding sequence is TGTGCCAGCAGAAAAGACGGACAGGGGAGCTATGGCTACACCTTC.

The rearrangement uses TRBV20-1 and TRBJ2-3; D possibly corresponds to TRBD2 (5 bases). Germline loops: CDR1 DFQATT, CDR2 SNEGSKA (reference sequence). Between the trimmed V and J ends, which lost 1 base and 13 bases, there was a span of 15 bases. CDR3 size: 12 residues. Here the CDR3 DNA reads TGCAGTGCTAGAGCGGGCTTCTCCGGGGAGTATTTT. This translates into CSARAGFSGEYF.

This clonotype turned up a few times. The chain combines TRBV20-1 with TRBJ1-2, with 8 nucleotides matching TRBD1. The J segment lost 4 bases and the V segment lost 0 bases, leaving 4 bases of the junction unmatched. Germline CDR1 is DFQATT and CDR2 is SNEGSKA (reference sequence). The length of the CDR3 is 14 residues. CDR3 residues: CSARDFRGPYGYTF. DNA for the CDR3: TGCAGTGCTAGAGATTTCAGGGGGCCCTATGGCTACACCTTC.

This clonotype was recorded many times. The chain has TRBV6-2 or TRBV6-3 and TRBJ1-2, with a possible D match to TRBD1 (6 bases). Germline V lookup: CDR1 MNHEY, CDR2 SVGEGT. Trimming took 2 bases from V and 0 from J, leaving 13 bases between them. The CDR3 has 16 residues. CDR3 coding DNA: TGTGCCAGCAGTTACCCGGGACATGCTTCTAACTATGGCTACACCTTC. Its protein product is CASSYPGHASNYGYTF.

This chain joins TRBV4-2 and TRBJ2-2, with a possible D match to TRBD1 (6 bases). Per the germline V gene, CDR1 is LGHNA and CDR2 is YNFKEQ. This CDR3 has 13 amino acids. V was shortened by 5 bases and J by 6 bases, with 10 bases between the two germline ends. This CDR3 reads CASSINRAGELFF. For the CDR3, the DNA is TGTGCCAGCAGCATTAACAGGGCCGGGGAGCTGTTTTTT.

CDR3 in DNA: TGTGCCAGCAGCAACAGGGACCTCCCCACAGATACGCAGTATTTT. Amino acid sequence: CASSNRDLPTDTQYF. The V and J genes are TRBV9 and TRBJ2-3; the D gene is possibly TRBD1 (6 bases). V shed 4 bases and J shed 2 bases, with 14 bases lying between them. This CDR3 has 15 amino acids. CDR1 and CDR2 from the germline V gene are SGDLS and YYNGEE.

In regard to this clonotype: A much larger clone is a single base away; this may be a read error. The chain carries TRBV10-3 and TRBJ2-7, with D possibly being TRBD1 (5 bases). The ends were cut back, 1 base at V and 2 bases at J, with 12 bases in the middle. The CDR3 extends over 15 amino acids. Germline-derived CDR1 and CDR2 are ENHRY and SYGVKD. The DNA for the CDR3 is TGTGCCATCAGTGAGTTTAGGGGTGCCCCCTACGAGCAGTACTTC. As protein: CAISEFRGAPYEQYF.

This clonotype was seen repeatedly, ten times or more. This chain connects TRBV9 to TRBJ2-2; unclear D gene. V lost 2 bases and J lost 2, with 10 bases in between. Germline V gives CDR1 SGDLS, CDR2 YYNGEE. The CDR3 has 15 residues. CDR3: CASSVSQVNTGELFF. The CDR3 bases are TGTGCCAGCAGCGTCAGCCAGGTTAACACCGGGGAGCTGTTTTTT.

This clonotype was counted between two and nine times. This rearrangement joins TRBV7-2 to TRBJ2-5; 9 bases agree with TRBD2. Germline values: CDR1 SGHTA, CDR2 FQGNSA. The trim removed 8 bases at V and 5 bases at J, leaving 6 bases unmatched. CDR3 size: 13 residues. This CDR3 is CASRGGARETQYF. The CDR3 bases are TGTGCCAGCCGCGGGGGGGCCCGCGAGACCCAGTACTTC.

The gene calls are TRBV6-5 and TRBJ2-6, with 9 bases aligning to TRBD1. The V gene's germline CDR1 is MNHEY and CDR2 SVGAGI. The CDR3 totals 15 residues. The trim removed 10 bases at V and 0 bases at J, leaving 4 bases unmatched. The chain's CDR3 is CATGQGSSGANVLTF. In DNA, the CDR3 is TGTGCCACCGGACAGGGGAGCTCTGGGGCCAACGTCCTGACTTTC.

At least ten counts were recorded for this clonotype. The V call is TRBV5-1, the J call TRBJ1-2; no clear D gene. From germline, CDR1 is SGHRS and CDR2 YFSETQ. The CDR3 has 15 amino acids. V was clipped by 0 bases and J by 1 base, with 10 bases between them. The CDR3 DNA sequence: TGCGCCAGCAGCTTGGCCGATGCGGATAACTATGGCTACACCTTC. This sequence encodes CASSLADADNYGYTF.

This clonotype was detected a few times. This chain links TRBV29-1 with TRBJ2-1; D gene ambiguous. Germline lookup yields CDR1 SQVTM and CDR2 ANQGSEA. V was clipped by 3 bases and J by 1 base, with 10 bases between them. CDR3 length equals 14 residues. CDR3 residues: CSVDGVVSYNEQFF. CDR3 in DNA: TGCAGCGTTGATGGGGTTGTTTCCTACAATGAGCAGTTCTTC.

This clonotype was seen ten or more times. The CDR3 loop is CSAPEPEASYEQYF. CDR3 bases: TGCAGTGCCCCAGAGCCTGAGGCCTCCTACGAGCAGTACTTC. The chain combines TRBV20-1 with TRBJ2-7, with D hard to call. CDR1 DFQATT and CDR2 SNEGSKA come from the germline V gene (reference sequence). The V end lost 6 bases, the J end lost 0 bases, and 15 bases lay between the germline ends. The CDR3 is 14 residues long.

This clonotype was picked up many times. The chain links TRBV4-3 to TRBJ1-1; D perhaps matches TRBD1 (6 bases). Trimming left V 2 bases short and J 5 bases short, with 9 bases between. The germline CDR1 and CDR2 sequences are LGHNA and YSLEER. The CDR3 consists of 13 residues. The CDR3 is CASSQTGITEAFF. DNA for the CDR3: TGCGCCAGCAGCCAAACAGGGATAACTGAAGCTTTCTTT.

This clonotype appeared many times. This chain links TRBV12-3 or TRBV12-4 with TRBJ1-2, with D hard to call. The CDR3 is 11 amino acids. Trimming removed 6 bases from V and 7 bases from J, with 9 bases in between. The CDR3 bases are TGTGCCAGCAGAAGAGGGCTTGGCTACACCTTC. Translating it yields CASRRGLGYTF.

This chain connects TRBV5-1 to TRBJ1-4; weak D call: TRBD1 (6 bases). This CDR3 has 16 amino acids. Germline CDR1 is SGHRS and CDR2 is YFSETQ. V was trimmed by 4 bases and J by 0 bases, leaving 13 bases between them. The CDR3, as DNA: TGCGCCAGCAGCACGGGGGCTCGTGCAACTAATGAAAAACTGTTTTTT. Its translation: CASSTGARATNEKLFF.

This clonotype was seen at least ten times. CDR3 amino acids: CASSLAQQGSLHF. CDR3 sequence (DNA): TGTGCCAGCAGCTTAGCCCAACAGGGATCCCTCCACTTT. The V call is TRBV7-2, the J call TRBJ1-6; tentative D call: TRBD1 (6 bases). The CDR3 consists of 13 residues. The ends were cut back, 0 bases at V and 14 bases at J, with 11 bases in the middle. Germline lookup yields CDR1 SGHTA and CDR2 FQGNSA.

This clonotype occurred a few times. This chain connects TRBV12-3 or TRBV12-4 to TRBJ2-7; 8 nucleotides line up with TRBD2. The CDR3 covers 14 residues. Germline trimming cut 2 bases from V and 2 bases from J; bases unmatched to any gene: 2. Here the CDR3 DNA reads TGTGCCAGCAGTTTACGCGGGGGGCCCTACGAGCAGTACTTC. Translated: CASSLRGGPYEQYF.

A few counts support this clonotype. The rearrangement uses TRBV7-9 and TRBJ1-3; TRBD1 matches 8 bases. Germline V gives CDR1 SEHNR, CDR2 FQNEAQ (reference sequence). V lost 6 bases to trimming and J lost 4 bases; unmatched junction nucleotides: 5. The CDR3 contains 14 residues. In DNA form, the CDR3 reads TGTGCCAGCAGGCAGGGGGCAGGCGGAAACACCATATATTTT. It specifies CASRQGAGGNTIYF. Looking up the rest from reference TRBV7-9 and TRBJ1-3 gives the full variable domain: DTGVSQNPRHKITKRGQNVTFRCDPISEHNRLYWYRQTLGQGPEFLTYFQNEAQLEKSRLLSDRFSAERPKGSFSTLEIQRTEQGDSAMYLCASRQGAGGNTIYFGEGSWLTVV.

This chain uses TRBV6-2 or TRBV6-3 with TRBJ2-3; D unclear. V lost 2 bases, J lost 4 bases, and 10 bases lay in between. The CDR3 sequence is 14 residues long. The V gene's germline CDR1 is MNHEY and CDR2 SVGEGT. Here the CDR3 reads CASSYGRIADTQYF. The CDR3 nucleotides read TGTGCCAGCAGTTACGGCAGAATCGCAGATACGCAGTATTTT.

This clonotype occurred many times. The V gene is TRBV4-3, the J gene TRBJ2-1; D is ambiguous. The CDR3 contains 13 residues. Germline loops: CDR1 LGHNA, CDR2 YSLEER. With 0 bases removed from V and 11 bases from J, the gap between germline ends came to 11 bases. CDR3 sequence reads: CASSQDTAFQQFF. The CDR3 DNA reads as TGCGCCAGCAGCCAAGATACGGCATTCCAGCAGTTCTTC.

Of note for this clonotype: Compared with germline, one end of the junction differs, possibly owing to a read error. The chain is built from TRBV29-1 and TRBJ1-1; 9 nucleotides align to TRBD1. CDR3 size: 12 residues. CDR1 is SQVTM and CDR2 is ANQGSEA in the germline V gene. The CDR3 here is CSVGTGNAEAFF. The CDR3 bases are TGCAGCGTGGGGACAGGGAACGCTGAAGCTTTCTTT.